The clone carrying this TCR beta chain was seen more than once but under ten times. Its antigen remains unidentified. The CDR3 is 14 amino acids. Trimming took 1 base from V and 3 from J, leaving 12 bases between them. CDR1 is DFQATT, CDR2 SNEGSKA, per germline (reference sequence). These data are taken from a study of HIV-infected patients and healthy controls. Study in general: The CD4:CD8 ratio increased slightly in early therapy, but CD8 counts showed no consistent change.

About 480 ng RNA was reverse transcribed with alpha and beta constant-region primers. Alpha and beta chain libraries were made separately by chain-specific third strand synthesis with multiplexing indices. TCRdb processed the 5' RACE reads anew with MiXCR; each CDR3 protein has one entry. The table has thousands of distinct CDR3 sequences, approximately 8.2% seen once. Study-level results: HIV+ repertoires were severely depleted of MAIT alpha-chain CDR3s, unlike healthy controls. Healthy control repertoires had roughly threefold more distinct CDR3s than untreated HIV+ repertoires, and higher Shannon diversity.

All unsorted peripheral T cells were captured because whole blood was used without fractionation. The receptor was isolated from an adult with HIV infection. Sequenced material: blood, taken before antiretroviral therapy. The rearrangement uses TRBV20-1 and TRBJ1-1; TRBD1 might be the D (6 bases). The CDR3 nucleotides read TGCAGTGCTAGAGCGGACAGCCGTGACACTGAAGCTTTCTTT. This translates into CSARADSRDTEAFF.